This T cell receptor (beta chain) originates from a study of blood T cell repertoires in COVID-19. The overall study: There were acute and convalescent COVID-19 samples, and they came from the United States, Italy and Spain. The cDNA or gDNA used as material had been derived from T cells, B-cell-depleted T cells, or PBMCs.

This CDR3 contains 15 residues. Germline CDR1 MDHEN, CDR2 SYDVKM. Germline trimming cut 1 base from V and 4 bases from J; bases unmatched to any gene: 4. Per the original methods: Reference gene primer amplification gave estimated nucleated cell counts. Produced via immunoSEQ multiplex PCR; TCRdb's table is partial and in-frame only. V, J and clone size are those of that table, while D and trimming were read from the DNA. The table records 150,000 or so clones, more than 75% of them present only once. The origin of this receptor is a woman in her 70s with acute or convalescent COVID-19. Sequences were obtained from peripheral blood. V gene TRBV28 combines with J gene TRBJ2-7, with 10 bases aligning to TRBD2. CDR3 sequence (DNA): TGTGCCAGCAGTTTATATAGCGGGAGGCCTTACGAGCAGTACTTC. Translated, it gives CASSLYSGRPYEQYF.